The 29 T cell receptor beta chains below come from one sample, sequenced in a study of blood T cell repertoires in COVID-19. Sequencing was performed with immunoSEQ multiplex PCR; in TCRdb, only in-frame clones are kept and a portion is missing. The sample holds around 280,000 clones, around 84% seen once. Sequenced: peripheral blood. These receptors were collected from a man between 70 and 80 years old with acute or convalescent COVID-19.

V is TRBV12-3 or TRBV12-4 and J is TRBJ2-2, with D unresolved. Trimming shortened V by 4 bases and J by 7 bases, and 10 bases separated the two germline ends. This CDR3 spans 13 amino acids. CDR3 in amino acids: CASSSPGGGELFF. In DNA, the CDR3 is TGTGCCAGCAGTTCCCCGGGTGGCGGGGAGCTGTTTTTT.

The rearrangement uses TRBV6-2 or TRBV6-3 and TRBJ2-5; 8 bases line up with TRBD1. Germline CDR1 reads MNHEY; CDR2 reads SVGEGT. Trimming cost V 2 bases and J 5 bases; bases outside gene matches: 16. CDR3 length equals 18 residues. The CDR3 nucleotides are TGTGCCAGCAGTTACAACACTCTGAGACAGGGGTCGTGGGAGACCCAGTACTTC. It translates to CASSYNTLRQGSWETQYF.

The chain links TRBV5-4 to TRBJ2-7; 7 nucleotides match TRBD1. V shed 1 base and J 1 base; nucleotides not matched to a gene: 5. The CDR3 spans 15 residues. Germline lookup yields CDR1 SGHNT and CDR2 YYREEE (reference sequence). The CDR3 here is CASSLPGQTSYEQYF. CDR3 DNA: TGTGCCAGCAGCTTGCCGGGACAGACTTCCTACGAGCAGTACTTC.

The chain employs TRBV15 and TRBJ2-1; 11 bases line up with TRBD2. CDR1 is LNHNV, CDR2 YYDKDF, per germline (reference sequence). The V gene end was trimmed by 0 bases and the J gene end by 8 bases; junction bases not matched to a gene: 9. The CDR3 extends over 17 amino acids. The CDR3, as DNA: TGTGCCACCAGCAGAGATAGGGTTCTAGCGGGGGGTGATGAGCAGTTCTTC. It encodes CATSRDRVLAGGDEQFF.

This clone appeared a single time. This chain connects TRBV6-5 to TRBJ2-5, with D maybe TRBD1 (6 bases). Per germline, CDR1 MNHEY and CDR2 SVGAGI. CDR3 length equals 14 residues. Between the trimmed V and J ends, which lost 11 bases and 5 bases, there was a span of 21 bases. This CDR3 is CAGLTGIEGETQYF. The CDR3 DNA sequence: TGTGCCGGACTGACAGGAATAGAGGGGGAGACCCAGTACTTC.

The CDR3, as DNA: TGTGCCAGCATCGTCGGGACAGGGCCGTACAATGAGCAGTTCTTC. Its translation is CASIVGTGPYNEQFF. The rearrangement links TRBV2 to TRBJ2-1; 9 bases line up with TRBD1. The V gene's germline CDR1 is SNHLY and CDR2 FYNNEI. The CDR3 totals 15 residues. The ends lost 7 bases at V and 4 bases at J; junction bases unmatched: 8.

This rearrangement joins TRBV5-6 to TRBJ2-3; D possibly corresponds to TRBD2 (5 bases). The germline gives CDR1 SGHDT, CDR2 YYEEEE. V was clipped by 1 base and J by 6 bases, with 9 bases between them. The CDR3 is 13 residues long. In nucleotides, the CDR3 is TGTGCCAGCAGCTTGCTCGGCGGGGATACGCAGTATTTT. Amino acid sequence: CASSLLGGDTQYF.

J is TRBJ2-7 and V is TRBV19; 7 positions agree with TRBD1. Losses at the gene ends were 0 bases for V and 3 bases for J; bases not matched to a gene: 2. Germline-derived CDR1 and CDR2 are LNHDA and SQIVND (reference sequence). The CDR3 contains 14 residues. The CDR3 here is CASSIDGTDYEQYF. The CDR3 DNA follows: TGTGCCAGTAGTATAGACGGGACAGACTACGAGCAGTACTTC.

The chain couples TRBV7-9 to TRBJ2-3; the match to TRBD1 covers 7 bases. V lost 6 bases to trimming and J lost 4 bases; unmatched junction nucleotides: 7. Germline CDR1 is SEHNR and CDR2 is FQNEAQ (reference sequence). This CDR3 has 14 residues. CDR3 DNA: TGTGCCAGCAGTTGGACAGGAGGAGCAGATACGCAGTATTTT. The encoded protein is CASSWTGGADTQYF.

This rearrangement joins TRBV4-1 to TRBJ1-1; tentatively, D is TRBD1 (5 bases). This CDR3 is 16 amino acids long. The V gene's germline CDR1 is MGHRA and CDR2 YSYEKL. Trimming took off 4 bases at V and 0 bases at J, with 15 bases between the two ends. The CDR3 loop is CASSPVSAGMNTEAFF. DNA for the CDR3: TGCGCCAGCAGCCCGGTCTCGGCAGGGATGAACACTGAAGCTTTCTTT.

DNA for the CDR3: TGTGCCAGCAGTTACGGCAGGGGCGCCTACGAGCAGTACTTC. This codes for CASSYGRGAYEQYF. J is TRBJ2-7 and V is TRBV6-5; maybe TRBD1 (6 bases). In germline, CDR1 is MNHEY, CDR2 SVGAGI. Trimming shortened V by 2 bases and J by 2 bases, and 10 bases separated the two germline ends. The CDR3 has 14 amino acids.

The CDR3 spells CATSDLAGTGGVNTEAFF. DNA of the CDR3: TGTGCCACCAGTGATTTGGCCGGGACAGGGGGCGTAAACACTGAAGCTTTCTTT. The chain is built from TRBV24-1 and TRBJ1-1, with TRBD1 matching over 12 bases. The junction had 6 bases not matched to a gene; V was cut back by 0 bases and J by 2 bases. This CDR3 spans 18 amino acids. The V gene's germline CDR1 is KGHDR and CDR2 SFDVKD.

This chain connects TRBV4-2 to TRBJ2-7; no definite D call. V lost 2 bases and J 3 bases, leaving 11 bases between the germline ends. Per the germline V gene, CDR1 is LGHNA and CDR2 is YNFKEQ. The CDR3 spans 14 residues. The CDR3 loop is CASSQQRGVYEQYF. The CDR3 coding sequence is TGTGCCAGCAGCCAACAGAGAGGCGTCTACGAGCAGTACTTC.

This clone appeared once. The rearrangement links TRBV30 to TRBJ2-1; unclear D gene. The germline V gene encodes CDR1 GTSNPN and CDR2 SVGIG (reference sequence). V dropped 0 bases and J dropped 0 bases, with 12 bases sitting between them. The CDR3 has 16 residues. The CDR3 protein is CAWSVLGTLSYNEQFF. CDR3 DNA: TGTGCCTGGAGTGTACTGGGCACCCTCTCCTACAATGAGCAGTTCTTC.

J is TRBJ2-5 and V is TRBV10-3, with D perhaps TRBD2 (6 bases). Trimming stripped 0 bases from V and 4 bases from J, with 12 bases between. The CDR3 length is 15 residues. The germline gives CDR1 ENHRY, CDR2 SYGVKD. This CDR3 reads CAISESKAAGETQYF. CDR3 nucleotide sequence: TGTGCCATCAGTGAGTCAAAGGCAGCGGGAGAGACCCAGTACTTC.

The DNA for the CDR3 is TGCAGCGTCGCGCGGGCTAGCGGAGGGGGGGAGCAGTACTTC. Its translation is CSVARASGGGEQYF. The chain has TRBV29-1 and TRBJ2-7, with D perhaps matching TRBD2 (7 bases). V was shortened by 6 bases and J by 7 bases, with 22 bases between the two germline ends. The CDR3 is 14 residues long. In germline, CDR1 is SQVTM, CDR2 ANQGSEA.

This rearrangement joins TRBV4-1 to TRBJ2-7; no reliable D call. The V end was cut by 0 bases, the J end by 1 base, with 4 bases between. Germline CDR1 MGHRA, CDR2 YSYEKL. The CDR3 runs to 13 residues. CDR3 coding DNA: TGCGCCAGCAGCCAAGACACTTCCTACGAGCAGTACTTC. Encoded protein: CASSQDTSYEQYF.

The chain joins TRBV4-3 to TRBJ2-5; 8 bases align to TRBD2. Trimming at V came to 0 bases and at J to 9 bases, leaving 9 bases not matched to a gene. In germline, CDR1 is LGHNA, CDR2 YSLEER. The CDR3 length is 15 residues. As DNA, the CDR3 is TGCGCCAGCAGCCAAGAAGTAACGGGAGGGGTTTCCCAGTACTTC. Its translation: CASSQEVTGGVSQYF.

V gene TRBV6-2 or TRBV6-3 combines with J gene TRBJ2-2; 10 nucleotides align to TRBD1. CDR1 is MNHEY and CDR2 is SVGEGT in the germline V gene. This CDR3 has 14 amino acids. With 6 bases clipped from V and 7 bases from J, the junction kept 5 bases outside the gene matches. CDR3 in DNA: TGTGCCAGCAGCGACAGGGGGCGCCGCGGGGAGCTGTTTTTT. Its translation is CASSDRGRRGELFF.

This chain uses TRBV7-3 with TRBJ2-3; 14 bases agree with TRBD2. The CDR3 covers 15 residues. Per the germline V gene, CDR1 is SGHTA and CDR2 is FQGTGA. With V trimmed by 4 bases and J by 4 bases, 1 base remained unmatched. The CDR3 nucleotides are TGTGCCAGCAGCTGGACTAGCGGGGGGTCAGATACGCAGTATTTT. Translation gives CASSWTSGGSDTQYF. The full variable domain, with the rest looked up from reference TRBV7-3 and TRBJ2-3, is GAGVSQTPSNKVTEKGKYVELRCDPISGHTALYWYRQSLGQGPEFLIYFQGTGAADDSGLPNDRFFAVRPEGSVSTLKIQRTERGDSAVYLCASSWTSGGSDTQYFGPGTRLTVL.

This chain connects TRBV20-1 to TRBJ2-3; TRBD1 might be the D (6 bases). From germline, CDR1 is DFQATT and CDR2 SNEGSKA (reference sequence). V was cut by 3 bases and J by 2 bases, with 15 bases left in between. The CDR3 is made up of 15 amino acids. CDR3 sequence: CSASVAGDLTDTQYF. The CDR3 nucleotides read TGCAGTGCTAGTGTGGCAGGGGACCTCACAGATACGCAGTATTTT.

A remark on this clone: Other nucleotide sequences in the sample specify the same CDR3. The chain combines TRBV5-4 with TRBJ2-7; D might be TRBD2 (6 bases). This CDR3 has 14 residues. V was pared by 0 bases and J by 4 bases, with 11 bases between. CDR1 is SGHNT and CDR2 is YYREEE in the germline V gene (reference sequence). DNA for the CDR3: TGTGCCAGCAGCTTGGGCGGTGGGGGGTACGAGCAGTACTTC. Protein sequence: CASSLGGGGYEQYF.

J is TRBJ1-2 and V is TRBV30; D is perhaps TRBD1 (5 bases). V dropped 4 bases and J dropped 6 bases, with 15 bases sitting between them. CDR3 length: 13 amino acids. Germline V gene data show CDR1 as GTSNPN and CDR2 as SVGIG (reference sequence). The CDR3 reads CAWTMGGSDGYTF. Here the CDR3 DNA reads TGTGCCTGGACCATGGGGGGTTCGGATGGCTACACCTTC. Complete variable domain (other parts from reference TRBV30 and TRBJ1-2): SQTIHQWPATLVQPVGSPLSLECTVEGTSNPNLYWYRQAAGRGLQLLFYSVGIGQISSEVPQNLSASRPQDRQFILSSKKLLLSDSGFYLCAWTMGGSDGYTFGSGTRLTVV.

A remark on this clone: Other DNA sequences within the sample encode an identical CDR3. The rearrangement uses TRBV3-1 (or the pseudogene TRBV3-2) and TRBJ2-2; TRBD2 matches at 11 bases. Germline V CDR1 and CDR2: LGHDT, YNNKEL (reference sequence). V shed 4 bases, J shed 3 bases, and the junction held 1 base outside the gene matches. The CDR3 is 15 residues long. The CDR3 DNA reads as TGTGCCAGCAGCCTGACTAGCGGGGACACCGGGGAGCTGTTTTTT. Translated: CASSLTSGDTGELFF.

This clone was seen a single time. The CDR3 sequence: CASSEGYSSIPYQETQYF. The DNA for the CDR3 is TGTGCCAGCAGTGAAGGCTACTCCTCCATCCCGTACCAAGAGACCCAGTACTTC. The genes are TRBV6-1 and TRBJ2-5; D ambiguous. The V end was cut by 1 base, the J end by 0 bases, with 18 bases between. CDR1 MNHNS and CDR2 SASEGT come from the germline V gene. CDR3 length equals 18 residues.

This rearrangement joins TRBV7-2 to TRBJ1-6, with 8 positions matching TRBD1. The V and J ends lost 2 bases and 7 bases, in that order; junction bases with no gene match: 4. The CDR3 is 15 residues long. From germline, CDR1 is SGHTA and CDR2 FQGNSA. For the CDR3, the DNA is TGTGCCAGCAGCTTACGGACAGGGCGAAATTCACCCCTCCACTTT. Translated: CASSLRTGRNSPLHF.

Regarding this clone: The sample has other DNA sequences that encode this CDR3 too. This sequence joins TRBV7-9 and TRBJ1-4; D remains unclear. V was trimmed by 5 bases and J by 0 bases, leaving 7 bases between them. Germline CDR1 is SEHNR and CDR2 is FQNEAQ (reference sequence). The CDR3 loop spans 14 amino acids. CDR3 in DNA: TGTGCCAGCAGCCCAGGTGCAACTAATGAAAAACTGTTTTTT. It translates to CASSPGATNEKLFF. The variable domain in full, completed from reference TRBV7-9 and TRBJ1-4, reads DTGVSQNPRHKITKRGQNVTFRCDPISEHNRLYWYRQTLGQGPEFLTYFQNEAQLEKSRLLSDRFSAERPKGSFSTLEIQRTEQGDSAMYLCASSPGATNEKLFFGSGTQLSVL.

The chain employs TRBV29-1 and TRBJ2-2; unclear D gene. The CDR3 consists of 10 residues. V was shortened by 7 bases and J by 6 bases, with 6 bases between the two germline ends. CDR1 is SQVTM, CDR2 ANQGSEA, per germline. In DNA, the CDR3 is TGCAGCGGCCAGGCCGGGGAGCTGTTTTTT. As protein: CSGQAGELFF.

The chain combines TRBV5-1 with TRBJ1-5; 8 positions agree with TRBD1. Germline trimming cut 2 bases from V and 7 bases from J; bases unmatched to any gene: 8. The CDR3 extends over 15 amino acids. From germline, CDR1 is SGHRS and CDR2 YFSETQ. CDR3 region: CASSFDRGEGQPQHF. DNA for the CDR3: TGCGCCAGCAGCTTCGACAGGGGAGAGGGCCAGCCCCAGCATTTT.